This TCR beta chain originates from a study of shared clonotypes between healthy human individuals (dated by TCRdb to 2020 to 2021). As for the study more broadly: The cohort included three men and two women between 18 and 49 years of age. For each donor, three plates each were used for CD4 naive and CD4 memory, two plates were used for CD8 naive, and one plate was used for CD8 memory. Libraries were prepared and TCR repertoires were sequenced by different laboratories using diverse techniques, in order to increase sequencing depth and limit assay-specific biases. To estimate repertoire size and how much clonotypes are shared between individuals, the study performed deep sequencing of blood TCR repertoires from roughly five healthy adults. Per donor, leukapheresis produced somewhere between about 0.9 and 10 billion PBMCs. The paper's findings and limits, for the study overall: Pairwise subsampling led to the expectation that sequencing depth would affect the degree of clonotype sharing among donors. About 5% of naive CD4, around 4% of naive CD8, 2.3% of memory CD4, and around 0.42% of memory CD8 clonotypes were shared across several donors. Clonotypes shared by all four sorted-subset donors showed higher generation probabilities than non-shared clonotypes. The small number of donors limited the genetic and exposure-history diversity represented. Even with the large sequencing depth, rarefaction of the sorted-subset datasets indicated that sequencing was incomplete. Sampling was limited to blood, and TCR repertoires in tissue likely differ from TCR repertoires in blood. Estimated clonotype richness was generally larger for naive than for memory subsets.

Taken from cysteine to phenylalanine, the CDR3 has 15 residues. The DNA shown is the 45-base CDR3, in frame from base 1. Per the germline V gene, SNHLY is the CDR1 and FYNNEI is the CDR2. Trimming takes 1 base from V and 9 bases from J, and the germline ends sit 19 bases apart. As regards this clone: Its antigen target is currently unknown. Base qualities are not at hand, and no much larger clone is one base apart.

TCR CDR3 regions were amplified from genomic DNA by multiplex PCR using the deep immunoSEQ assay. Genomic DNA extracted from each cell subset was distributed evenly over all wells of several immunoSEQ 96-well plates, and each plate served as one replicate. For sorted subsets, about 0.2 ug genomic DNA, equal to about 30,000 T cell genomes, was loaded into each replicate PCR. The purified libraries were quantified using a Qubit 3.0 fluorometer, sized with a Bioanalyzer 2100, and then quantified again using the KAPA Library Quantification kit. A separate single-read 150-cycle Illumina NextSeq 550 flow cell was used to sequence each immunoSEQ 96-well plate. The authors' pipeline ran thus. Because the immunoSEQ output included only junctional sequences and no quality scores, the filtering could not be the same as the filtering used for full-length reads. To assign V/J genes and CDR3, sequences were annotated using PyIR, a Python wrapper for IgBLAST v1.9, with IMGT germline references. Reads were filtered out if the reads had weak V/J assignments (E-value above 1e-6), no CDR3, stop codons, out-of-frame junctions, or ambiguous translated residues. V3J clonotypes were defined as sequences sharing the same inferred V gene, J gene, and CDR3 amino acid sequence. To compute the percentage overlap between repertoires, the number of shared unique clonotypes was divided by the size of the smaller repertoire. Richness of each repertoire was evaluated using RTK rarefaction, the Chao1 estimator, and Recon v2.1 estimates of unobserved clonotypes. OLGA was used to compute generation probabilities for all TCRbeta clonotypes that the gDNA method yielded from a few donors. TCRdb obtained this table from immuneACCESS and retained in-frame rearrangements with V and J assigned. These tables miss some clones; where compared with another copy, unresolved V genes account for less than half of the shortfall, and the remainder is unexplained. D and trimming come from the DNA, and the V and J calls and clone size come from that table. The sample yields about 2,500,000 clones; just over 90% were counted once. Clones ranked in the top ten supply around 0.14% of the sample.

Healthy HIV-negative adults with no recently reported acute infections or vaccinations were included as donors. Every donor was a Caucasian adult living in Nashville, Tennessee, USA. CD4+ T cells were enriched through magnetic negative selection, after which naive cells were positively selected on CD45RA and the remaining negative fraction served as the memory subset. Blood was obtained by leukapheresis, after which PBMCs were separated by Ficoll-Histopaque density gradient centrifugation and cryopreserved in liquid nitrogen vapor phase. Analytical flow cytometry was used to check the purity and quantity of every magnetically sorted T cell population. From each sorted fraction, genomic DNA was isolated and quantified by UV absorbance on a Nanodrop 2000c.

This receptor was identified in a man younger than 35 in good health. The sequenced sample was naive CD4+ T cells sorted from blood. This specimen's cell subset or site label, per the study, means: CD45RA+ positively selected. The V and J genes are TRBV2 and TRBJ2-7; no D gene is confidently identified. The CDR3 region has the sequence CASSEVSGNLGGQYF. DNA sequence: TGTGCCAGCAGTGAAGTGAGTGGCAATCTAGGCGGGCAGTACTTC.